Below are 23 T cell receptor beta chains sequenced from a single sample in a study of Graves' ophthalmopathy and Graves' hyperthyroidism. Amplified material comprised TCR beta CDR3 regions derived from RNA transcripts. The first-round RT-PCR employed HTBI primers together with the Qiagen OneStep RT-PCR kit. A multiplex PCR was then performed as the second round. TCRdb reprocessed the multiplex PCR reads via MiXCR and lists one record per CDR3 protein. The sample has fewer than 350,000 distinct CDR3 sequences, about a sixth seen once. Material: peripheral blood. All receptors derive from an adult man with Graves' ophthalmopathy.

This sequence joins TRBV30 and TRBJ1-5; D is possibly TRBD1 (5 bases). CDR1 and CDR2 (germline): GTSNPN, SVGIG (reference sequence). V dropped 3 bases and J dropped 3 bases, with 9 bases sitting between them. The CDR3 length is 13 residues. CDR3 bases: TGTGCCTGGAGCGGGGGTCTCAATCAGCCCCAGCATTTT. Protein product: CAWSGGLNQPQHF.

This clonotype came up many times. V is TRBV20-1 and J is TRBJ1-5; D gene uncertain. CDR3 size: 13 residues. Trimming pared 0 bases from V and 7 bases from J, leaving 10 bases between. Germline assignment: CDR1 DFQATT and CDR2 SNEGSKA (reference sequence). DNA for the CDR3: TGCAGTGCTAGAGACGGGAGGGAGCAGCCCCAGCATTTT. Its translation is CSARDGREQPQHF.

This clonotype was seen at least ten times. The gene calls are TRBV28 and TRBJ2-2; TRBD1 is a possible D gene (6 bases). This CDR3 region has 13 residues. Looked up from germline, CDR1 is MDHEN and CDR2 is SYDVKM. V was clipped by 5 bases and J by 6 bases, with 10 bases between them. This CDR3 reads CASSLQGPGELFF. CDR3 coding DNA: TGTGCCAGCAGTCTCCAGGGGCCCGGGGAGCTGTTTTTT.

There are many counts of this clonotype. This chain uses TRBV6-2 or TRBV6-3 with TRBJ2-2, with D tentatively TRBD2 (5 bases). This CDR3 contains 16 residues. Trimming pared 2 bases from V and 6 bases from J, leaving 16 bases between. In germline, CDR1 is MNHEY, CDR2 SVGEGT. CDR3 nucleotide sequence: TGTGCCAGCAGTTACCTTAGACTAAGGCCGGCCGGGGAGCTGTTTTTT. Protein: CASSYLRLRPAGELFF.

This clonotype was detected many times. The V gene is TRBV14, the J gene TRBJ2-2; D is possibly TRBD2 (6 bases). The CDR3 loop spans 16 amino acids. V lost 3 bases, J lost 5 bases, and 16 bases lay in between. Germline CDR1 reads SGHDN; CDR2 reads FVKESK. CDR3 loop: CASSHLREITTGELFF. Written as DNA, the CDR3 is TGTGCCAGCAGCCATCTCCGGGAGATCACTACCGGGGAGCTGTTTTTT. The full variable domain, in which reference TRBV14 and TRBJ2-2 provide the parts outside the CDR3, is EAGVTQFPSHSVIEKGQTVTLRCDPISGHDNLYWYRRVMGKEIKFLLHFVKESKQDESGMPNNRFLAERTGGTYSTLKVQPAELEDSGVYFCASSHLREITTGELFFGEGSRLTVL.

This clonotype occurred many times. V is TRBV7-2 and J is TRBJ2-4, with D perhaps TRBD1 or TRBD2 (5 bases each). CDR1 and CDR2 from the germline V gene are SGHTA and FQGNSA. CDR3 size: 14 residues. Trimming took 4 bases from V and 7 from J, leaving 14 bases between them. In DNA form, the CDR3 reads TGTGCCAGCAGCTCTCCTGGGTGGGGGAACATTCAGTACTTC. Protein product: CASSSPGWGNIQYF.

This clonotype has at least ten counts. The genes are TRBV6-2 or TRBV6-3 and TRBJ2-5; 8 bases fit TRBD2. The CDR3 spans 16 residues. Trimming took 0 bases from V and 4 from J; bases not matched to a gene: 7. CDR1 MNHEY and CDR2 SVGEGT come from the germline V gene. CDR3 bases: TGTGCCAGCAGTTACTCAAGGCCTCGGGGGGGAGAGACCCAGTACTTC. Its protein is CASSYSRPRGGETQYF.

This clonotype was found many times. The CDR3 nucleotides read TGTGCCAGCAGTTACGGCCGGACAGGGGACCTGGAGACCCAGTACTTC. As protein: CASSYGRTGDLETQYF. The genes are TRBV6-2 or TRBV6-3 and TRBJ2-5, with TRBD1 matching 9 bases. Germline CDR1 reads MNHEY; CDR2 reads SVGEGT. The J segment lost 5 bases and the V segment lost 2 bases, leaving 9 bases of the junction unmatched. The CDR3 spans 16 residues.

This clonotype showed up many times. This rearrangement joins TRBV20-1 to TRBJ1-5, with a tentative D call TRBD1 (5 bases). The CDR3 has 13 residues. Trimming pared 6 bases from V and 7 bases from J, leaving 16 bases between. Germline lookup yields CDR1 DFQATT and CDR2 SNEGSKA (reference sequence). CDR3 amino acids: CSAEAGGWQPQHF. In DNA, the CDR3 is TGCAGTGCCGAAGCCGGGGGTTGGCAGCCCCAGCATTTT.

This clonotype was seen ten or more times. The J gene is TRBJ2-5, the V gene TRBV6-2 or TRBV6-3, with 7 bases matching TRBD2. V shed 7 bases and J 7 bases; nucleotides not matched to a gene: 9. The V gene's germline CDR1 is MNHEY and CDR2 SVGEGT. The CDR3 sequence is 13 residues long. This CDR3 is CASTNDWEGTQYF. CDR3 in DNA: TGTGCCAGCACTAACGACTGGGAGGGGACCCAGTACTTC.

This sequence joins TRBV28 and TRBJ2-5, with TRBD2 matching over 7 bases. The CDR3 loop spans 13 amino acids. Trimming removed 7 bases from V and 5 bases from J; junction bases left unmatched: 7. In germline, CDR1 is MDHEN, CDR2 SYDVKM. CDR3 nucleotide sequence: TGTGCCAGCACTCGCGGGAGAGGGGAGACCCAGTACTTC. Translated: CASTRGRGETQYF. Full variable domain (rest looked up from reference TRBV28 and TRBJ2-5): DVKVTQSSRYLVKRTGEKVFLECVQDMDHENMFWYRQDPGLGLRLIYFSYDVKMKEKGDIPEGYSVSREKKERFSLILESASTNQTSMYLCASTRGRGETQYFGPGTRLLVL.

This clonotype was recorded many times. V is TRBV6-5 and J is TRBJ1-2; the D is unclear. The CDR3 length is 15 residues. Germline CDR1 is MNHEY and CDR2 is SVGAGI. Trimming left V 0 bases short and J 8 bases short, with 16 bases between. The CDR3 protein is CASSYSMGSPRGYTF. The CDR3 coding sequence is TGTGCCAGCAGTTACTCGATGGGCAGTCCCAGGGGCTACACCTTC.

The chain links TRBV20-1 to TRBJ2-7; no reliable D call. This CDR3 has 12 amino acids. With 5 bases removed from V and 3 bases from J, the gap between germline ends came to 11 bases. The germline V gene encodes CDR1 DFQATT and CDR2 SNEGSKA (reference sequence). The CDR3 reads CSAPRSFYEQYF. CDR3 DNA sequence: TGCAGTGCTCCAAGGTCGTTCTACGAGCAGTACTTC.

This clonotype appeared many times. The chain couples TRBV4-3 to TRBJ1-3, with TRBD1 as a possible D gene (5 bases). The CDR3 length is 17 residues. V was pared by 0 bases and J by 0 bases, with 12 bases between. Germline-derived CDR1 and CDR2 are LGHNA and YSLEER. CDR3 protein: CASSQDSQGNSGNTIYF. CDR3 DNA sequence: TGCGCCAGCAGCCAAGATTCCCAGGGCAACTCTGGAAACACCATATATTTT.

At least ten counts were recorded for this clonotype. The chain recombines TRBV6-2 or TRBV6-3 with TRBJ2-7; TRBD1 might be the D (5 bases). The V end was cut by 7 bases, the J end by 5 bases, with 15 bases between. Germline V gene data show CDR1 as MNHEY and CDR2 as SVGEGT. The CDR3 has 13 amino acids. CDR3 residues: CASTRQHWDEQYF. The CDR3 DNA follows: TGTGCCAGCACTAGACAGCACTGGGACGAGCAGTACTTC.

This clonotype was recorded at least ten times. The CDR3 coding sequence is TGCAGTGCTAGAGACCCCAGGAGCTCCTACGAGCAGTACTTC. It translates to CSARDPRSSYEQYF. The rearrangement links TRBV20-1 to TRBJ2-7; D call uncertain. Germline CDR1 is DFQATT and CDR2 is SNEGSKA (reference sequence). The CDR3 contains 14 residues. V lost 0 bases, J lost 0 bases, and 9 bases lay in between.

This clonotype showed up many times. The chain combines TRBV7-2 with TRBJ2-2; no firm D call. Deletions cut 6 bases from V and 7 bases from J, with 9 bases between. There are 12 residues in the CDR3. Germline V gene lookup returns CDR1 SGHTA and CDR2 FQGNSA. CDR3 protein: CASRTLVGELFF. DNA of the CDR3: TGTGCCAGCAGGACCCTCGTCGGGGAGCTGTTTTTT.

This clonotype was picked up many times. The CDR3 does not close with the conserved phenylalanine or tryptophan, likely indicating a read error. The rearrangement links TRBV28 to TRBJ2-7, with D possibly TRBD1 on 6 matching bases. The CDR3 loop spans 16 amino acids. With 5 bases removed from V and 3 bases from J, the gap between germline ends came to 20 bases. CDR1 and CDR2 (germline): MDHEN, SYDVKM. CDR3: CASSPMVPGHRYEQYL. DNA of the CDR3: TGTGCCAGCAGTCCCATGGTCCCGGGACACCGCTACGAGCAGTACCTC.

This clonotype was seen repeatedly, ten times or more. The chain uses TRBV9 and TRBJ1-1, with D hard to call. CDR1 is SGDLS, CDR2 YYNGEE, per germline. The CDR3 has 15 residues. V dropped 0 bases and J dropped 0 bases, with 9 bases sitting between them. CDR3 sequence reads: CASSVEGGMNTEAFF. CDR3 DNA: TGTGCCAGCAGCGTAGAGGGCGGGATGAACACTGAAGCTTTCTTT. Filled out from reference TRBV9 and TRBJ1-1, the complete variable domain reads DSGVTQTPKHLITATGQRVTLRCSPRSGDLSVYWYQQSLDQGLQFLIQYYNGEERAKGNILERFSAQQFPDLHSELNLSSLELGDSALYFCASSVEGGMNTEAFFGQGTRLTVV.

This clonotype was counted at least ten times. CDR3: CASTPRQGYYTEAFF. The CDR3 DNA reads TGTGCCAGTACTCCTCGACAGGGTTATTACACTGAAGCTTTCTTT. The chain is built from TRBV19 and TRBJ1-1; 7 nucleotides match TRBD1. CDR3 length: 15 amino acids. V lost 7 bases, J lost 3 bases, and 11 bases stayed unmatched. CDR1 is LNHDA, CDR2 SQIVND, per germline (reference sequence).

This clonotype was counted ten times or more. V and J are TRBV24-1 and TRBJ2-5; 8 positions agree with TRBD2. The CDR3 length is 17 residues. V lost 6 bases to trimming and J lost 1 base; unmatched junction nucleotides: 12. CDR1 and CDR2 from the germline V gene are KGHDR and SFDVKD. CDR3 sequence: CATSHGRGALPQETQYF. As DNA, the CDR3 is TGTGCCACCAGTCACGGGCGGGGGGCCCTACCCCAAGAGACCCAGTACTTC.

The CDR3 protein is CASSLGPGGLETQYF. CDR3 nucleotides: TGTGCCAGCAGCTTAGGTCCGGGGGGGCTAGAGACCCAGTACTTC. The chain is built from TRBV7-2 and TRBJ2-5; 8 nucleotides match TRBD2. This CDR3 contains 15 residues. Losses at the gene ends were 1 base for V and 4 bases for J; bases not matched to a gene: 5. The V gene's germline CDR1 is SGHTA and CDR2 FQGNSA.

Comments on this clonotype: The conserved closing phenylalanine or tryptophan is absent in this CDR3, likely reflecting a read error. The rearrangement uses TRBV6-2 or TRBV6-3 and TRBJ2-7; D unresolved. Trimming pared 5 bases from V and 3 bases from J, leaving 11 bases between. This CDR3 has 13 amino acids. Looked up from germline, CDR1 is MNHEY and CDR2 is SVGEGT. The CDR3 DNA reads TGTGCCAGCAGTGTAAGCAGGAGCTACGAGCAGTACCTC. It codes for CASSVSRSYEQYL.